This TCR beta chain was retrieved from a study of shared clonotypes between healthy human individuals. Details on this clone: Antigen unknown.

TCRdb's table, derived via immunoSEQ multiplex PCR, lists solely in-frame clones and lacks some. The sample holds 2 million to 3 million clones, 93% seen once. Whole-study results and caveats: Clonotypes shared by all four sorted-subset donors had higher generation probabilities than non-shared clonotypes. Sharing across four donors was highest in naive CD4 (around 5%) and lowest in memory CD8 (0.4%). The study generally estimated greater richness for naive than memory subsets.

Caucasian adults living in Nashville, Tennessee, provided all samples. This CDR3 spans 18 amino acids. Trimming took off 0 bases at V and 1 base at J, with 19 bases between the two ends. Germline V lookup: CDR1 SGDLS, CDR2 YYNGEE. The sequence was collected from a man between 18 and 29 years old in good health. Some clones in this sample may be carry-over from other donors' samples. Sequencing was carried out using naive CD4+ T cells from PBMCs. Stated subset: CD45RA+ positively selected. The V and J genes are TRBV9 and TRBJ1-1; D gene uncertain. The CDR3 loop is CASSVDGRISYGNTEAFF. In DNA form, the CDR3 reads TGTGCCAGCAGCGTAGATGGACGGATATCTTATGGGAACACTGAAGCTTTCTTT.